The 6 T cell receptor beta chains below were found in one sample sequenced in a study of T-cell reconstitution after alpha-beta-depleted transplantation in children. Preparing the TCRbeta library involved the use of unique molecular identifiers. TCRdb called the PCR reads again in MiXCR, with one record for every CDR3 protein. The sample includes around 440,000 distinct CDR3 sequences, roughly 10% of them seen just once. The sequences come from PBMCs, collected before TCRalphabeta/CD19-depleted stem cell transplant. Source of these receptors: a child aged 2 to 15 with inherited bone marrow failure, due to receive a stem cell transplant.

Many counts were recorded for this clonotype. This rearrangement joins TRBV4-2 to TRBJ2-7; D might be TRBD1 or TRBD2, each matching 5 bases. V was trimmed by 0 bases and J by 2 bases, leaving 11 bases between them. This CDR3 contains 15 residues. Germline CDR1 and CDR2: LGHNA and YNFKEQ. The CDR3 is CASSQDWGPTYEQYF. The CDR3 DNA reads as TGTGCCAGCAGCCAAGACTGGGGACCGACCTACGAGCAGTACTTC.

This clonotype was seen ten or more times. The chain has TRBV12-3 or TRBV12-4 and TRBJ2-7; TRBD2 aligns across 9 bases. The CDR3 has 15 residues. J was trimmed by 0 bases and V by 5 bases; bases with no gene match: 5. In DNA form, the CDR3 reads TGTGCCAGCAGTGAGACTAGCGGTATCTCCTACGAGCAGTACTTC. Translated, it gives CASSETSGISYEQYF.

Ten or more counts support this clonotype. The chain recombines TRBV4-3 with TRBJ1-1, with TRBD1 matching over 9 bases. V lost 1 base to trimming and J lost 11 bases; unmatched junction nucleotides: 5. The germline CDR1 and CDR2 sequences are LGHNA and YSLEER. The CDR3 spans 13 residues. This CDR3 reads CASSQVTGGLAFF. In nucleotides, the CDR3 is TGCGCCAGCAGCCAAGTTACAGGGGGCTTGGCTTTCTTT.

The rearrangement uses TRBV19 and TRBJ2-2; D may be TRBD2 (5 bases). Trimming stripped 9 bases from V and 0 bases from J, with 20 bases between. This CDR3 spans 17 amino acids. Germline V gives CDR1 LNHDA, CDR2 SQIVND (reference sequence). DNA for the CDR3: TGTGCCAGCAGGAGAGGGTCCATTGGAGCGAACACCGGGGAGCTGTTTTTT. It encodes CASRRGSIGANTGELFF.

The CDR3 is CASSHAGTSGKSRNEQFF. CDR3 DNA: TGTGCCAGCAGCCATGCCGGGACTAGCGGAAAATCTCGCAATGAGCAGTTCTTC. V usage is TRBV3-1 and J usage is TRBJ2-1; 11 bases fit TRBD2. The CDR3 covers 18 residues. Per the germline V gene, CDR1 is LGHDT and CDR2 is YNNKEL (reference sequence). The ends lost 3 bases at V and 6 bases at J; junction bases unmatched: 13.

This clonotype occurred many times. This chain uses TRBV24-1 with TRBJ2-1, with TRBD2 identical over 7 bases. Looked up from germline, CDR1 is KGHDR and CDR2 is SFDVKD. The length of the CDR3 is 16 residues. V lost 0 bases and J lost 2; bases outside the gene matches: 3. CDR3 sequence: CATSDLSGGAYNEQFF. The CDR3 coding sequence is TGTGCCACCAGTGATTTGTCGGGAGGCGCCTACAATGAGCAGTTCTTC.